This entry describes one T cell receptor (beta chain). Its antigen is as yet unknown. Expressed TCRB transcripts got sequenced, as all isolated RNA was reverse transcribed. Here immunoSEQ multiplex PCR was the method, and the copy in TCRdb shows in-frame clones only, minus some. The data show 300,000 to 400,000 clones, with 11% seen just once and more than 0.015% held by the top ten. V lost 1 base, J lost 5 bases, and 8 bases lay in between. The V gene's germline CDR1 is SQVTM and CDR2 ANQGSEA. This CDR3 has 13 amino acids. These data belong to a study of beta chain features in type 1 diabetes. Study-level background: Sorted cells, 90 million to 130 million in number, were examined across all samples. Study-level findings and limits: In type 1 diabetes patients, VDJ junctions had fewer insertions; deletions at these junctions were more frequent.

Sequenced sample: naive CD4+ T cells from blood. The receptor comes from a woman in her 30s in good health. This chain links TRBV29-1 with TRBJ1-4, with TRBD1 as a possible D gene (6 bases). The CDR3 coding sequence is TGCAGCGTTGAAGGCAGGGGAAATGAAAAACTGTTTTTT. The encoded protein is CSVEGRGNEKLFF.